A selection of T cell receptor beta chains follows, all from one sample in a study of blood T cell repertoires in COVID-19. Generated by immunoSEQ multiplex PCR, the TCRdb table keeps only in-frame clones and is missing some. The sample consists of roughly 200,000 clones, 88% of them appearing once. The source material was peripheral blood. All receptors come from a man younger than 30 with active or convalescent COVID-19. Both conserved end residues are part of each CDR3. Each record gives: CDR3 DNA, CDR3 protein, V gene, J gene, D gene, clone size. A D gene is named only where the DNA matches it firmly. Part of the rows lack a size; the others show once, few, many or a class for expanded clones.

DNA: TGTGCCAGCAGTGAAAGGGGAGGACCGGACGATGGCTACACCTTC
CDR3: CASSERGGPDDGYTF
V: TRBV2
J: TRBJ1-2
D: NA
size: NA

DNA: TGTGCCAGCAGCTTGGGCGGACTAGCGGGAGACGAGCAGTACTTC
CDR3: CASSLGGLAGDEQYF
V: TRBV13
J: TRBJ2-7
D: TRBD2
size: NA

DNA: TGTGCCAGCAGACTACGGGGGGGCAATCAGCCCCAGCATTTT
CDR3: CASRLRGGNQPQHF
V: TRBV27
J: TRBJ1-5
D: NA
size: few

DNA: TGCGCCAGCAGCCAGGACAGGGGAGTCTCTGGAAACACCATATATTTT
CDR3: CASSQDRGVSGNTIYF
V: TRBV4-1
J: TRBJ1-3
D: TRBD1
size: NA

DNA: TGTGCCACAGGGGGACAGGGGGCCGTGGGTGAAGCTTTCTTT
CDR3: CATGGQGAVGEAFF
V: TRBV2
J: TRBJ1-1
D: TRBD1
size: NA

DNA: TGTGCCTGGAGTTTCGGGGGGCCTTACAATGAGCAGTTCTTC
CDR3: CAWSFGGPYNEQFF
V: TRBV30
J: TRBJ2-1
D: NA
size: NA

DNA: TGCGCCAGCAGCGGTGGACTAGCGGGAGGGTACAATGAGCAGTTCTTC
CDR3: CASSGGLAGGYNEQFF
V: TRBV5-1
J: TRBJ2-1
D: TRBD2
size: NA

DNA: TGTGCCAGCTCACCGGCCATGGACATATATGGCTACACCTTC
CDR3: CASSPAMDIYGYTF
V: TRBV18
J: TRBJ1-2
D: NA
size: NA

DNA: TGTGCTAGTGGTTTGGCCAGAGACAGGGCTAGGCAGCCCCAGCATTTT
CDR3: CASGLARDRARQPQHF
V: TRBV12-5
J: TRBJ1-5
D: TRBD1
size: NA

DNA: TGTGCCAGCAGCCATATTCTAGTTCTCGAGCAGTACTTC
CDR3: CASSHILVLEQYF
V: TRBV7-9
J: TRBJ2-7
D: NA
size: NA

DNA: TGTGCCAGCAGCTTTTCAGACTCTGGGGCCAACGTCCTGACTTTC
CDR3: CASSFSDSGANVLTF
V: TRBV7-9
J: TRBJ2-6
D: NA
size: few